Shown below are 10 T cell receptor beta chains from a single sample sequenced in a study of T cells in Graves' hyperthyroidism and ophthalmopathy. The CDR3 regions of TCR beta were amplified from RNA transcripts. The TCR CDR3 first-round RT-PCR relied on the HTBI primer set. One entry per CDR3 protein, called by TCRdb with MiXCR from the multiplex PCR reads. The table shows approximately 700,000 distinct CDR3 sequences, with about a sixth occurring only once. The source material was blood. These receptors were taken from a young man with Graves' hyperthyroidism.

The J gene is TRBJ1-2, the V gene TRBV27; 8 bases agree with TRBD1. The CDR3 is made up of 14 amino acids. Germline CDR1 and CDR2: MNHEY and SMNVEV (reference sequence). V lost 2 bases to trimming and J lost 7 bases; unmatched junction nucleotides: 6. The CDR3, as DNA: TGTGCCAGCAGTTTAGCCCAGGGGGCTTCTGGCTACACCTTC. This encodes CASSLAQGASGYTF.

In its sample, this clonotype was seen many times. The chain employs TRBV3-1 and TRBJ2-2, with D unresolved. In germline, CDR1 is LGHDT, CDR2 YNNKEL (reference sequence). V shed 8 bases and J shed 6 bases, with 7 bases lying between them. The CDR3 runs to 11 residues. CDR3 nucleotide sequence: TGTGCCAGCTCTGACGCCGGGGAGCTGTTTTTT. This translates into CASSDAGELFF.

This clonotype was found a few times. The chain links TRBV25-1 to TRBJ1-5; D call uncertain. The V end was cut by 4 bases, the J end by 2 bases, with 9 bases between. Germline lookup yields CDR1 MGHDK and CDR2 SYGVNS. CDR3 length: 14 amino acids. CDR3 nucleotide sequence: TGTGCCAGCAGTGCCAATGTGGGCAATCAGCCCCAGCATTTT. The encoded protein is CASSANVGNQPQHF.

The CDR3 sequence: CASSEGTGGVYEQFF. CDR3 DNA sequence: TGTGCCAGCAGCGAGGGGACAGGGGGCGTGTACGAGCAGTTCTTC. The chain combines TRBV9 with TRBJ2-7; 12 bases match TRBD1. The J call may be incorrect, as the DNA end agrees better with TRBJ2-1. This CDR3 is 15 amino acids long. The germline CDR1 and CDR2 sequences are SGDLS and YYNGEE.

This clonotype has more than one count but fewer than ten. V and J are TRBV6-1 and TRBJ2-7; D is perhaps TRBD1 (5 bases). The V and J ends lost 7 bases and 6 bases respectively, with 22 bases between them. The CDR3 sequence is 15 residues long. Per germline, CDR1 MNHNS and CDR2 SASEGT. Written as DNA, the CDR3 is TGTGCCAGCACCCCCCTTAGGGGCATGGTTGGCGAGCAGTACTTC. Its translation: CASTPLRGMVGEQYF.

This clonotype has a count of ten or more. The rearrangement uses TRBV2 and TRBJ1-5; D is unclear. Germline CDR1 and CDR2: SNHLY and FYNNEI. V was clipped by 5 bases and J by 6 bases, with 17 bases between them. CDR3 length: 15 amino acids. CDR3 coding DNA: TGTGCCAGCAGTTCGGAGGCCCGAGTGGGTCAGCCCCAGCATTTT. Translated, it gives CASSSEARVGQPQHF.

The J gene is TRBJ2-5, the V gene TRBV2, with D perhaps TRBD2 (5 bases). Trimming shortened V by 6 bases and J by 5 bases, and 28 bases separated the two germline ends. CDR1 is SNHLY and CDR2 is FYNNEI in the germline V gene. The CDR3 totals 18 residues. This CDR3 reads CASRFIIGRGSAGETQYF. The CDR3 coding sequence is TGTGCCAGCAGATTTATAATTGGTCGGGGATCAGCTGGGGAGACCCAGTACTTC.

This clonotype came up many times. The rearrangement uses TRBV28 and TRBJ2-5, with D possibly TRBD1 on 5 matching bases. Trimming took 3 bases from V and 4 from J, leaving 9 bases between them. CDR1 MDHEN and CDR2 SYDVKM come from the germline V gene. This CDR3 contains 13 residues. The CDR3 sequence is CASSFAGSETQYF. The CDR3 DNA sequence: TGTGCCAGCAGTTTCGCAGGGTCAGAGACCCAGTACTTC.

The table lists this clonotype with a few counts. The V gene is TRBV29-1, the J gene TRBJ2-1; D may be TRBD1 or TRBD2 (6 bases each). This CDR3 is built from 15 residues. Between the trimmed V and J ends, which lost 4 bases and 0 bases, there was a span of 13 bases. Germline CDR1 and CDR2: SQVTM and ANQGSEA. CDR3 bases: TGCAGCGTTGGCGGGACACCTAGCTCCTACAATGAGCAGTTCTTC. The encoded protein is CSVGGTPSSYNEQFF.

The chain is built from TRBV12-3 or TRBV12-4 and TRBJ1-1, with 7 bases that match TRBD1. The CDR3 loop spans 16 amino acids. V dropped 1 base and J dropped 4; count of bases not matched to a gene: 9. In DNA, the CDR3 is TGTGCCAGCAGTTTAGGGGGCTACAGGGGAGTCACTGAAGCTTTCTTT. Its translation: CASSLGGYRGVTEAFF.